This TCR beta chain is drawn from a study of post-analysis software for immune sequencing data. In the study overall: Secondary progressive, relapsing-remitting and progressive-relapsing multiple sclerosis were among the included disease courses. Overall study results and limits: Controls had significantly higher normalized Chao1 diversity than multiple sclerosis patients. Higher frequency in patients than in controls was seen for roughly 5 TRBV segments, with TRBV5-6, TRBV5-1 and TRBV20-1 among them.

In the case of this clonotype: The antigen is undetermined. A much larger clone differs by one base, so this may be a read error.

Unique molecular identifiers tagged the TCR beta cDNA libraries. Each batch of about 0.95 to 10 million T cells produced roughly 450,000 cDNA molecules. TCRdb called the PCR reads again in MiXCR, with one record for every CDR3 protein. The repertoire consists of some 260,000 distinct CDR3 sequences, with 35% to 45% occurring once and the leading ten covering 4.5% to 5.5%. The CDR3 totals 19 residues. Per germline, CDR1 SGHKS and CDR2 YYEKEE (reference sequence). Trimming removed 4 bases from V and 1 base from J, with 21 bases in between. The chain uses TRBV5-5 and TRBJ2-6; TRBD1 is a possible D gene (5 bases). Sequenced material: blood. The sequence came from a girl aged 5-17 years with multiple sclerosis. In nucleotides, the CDR3 is TGTGCCAGCAGCCCGACCGTACAGGATTTAGTTTCTGGGGCCAACGTCCTGACTTTC. Protein: CASSPTVQDLVSGANVLTF.